The 24 T cell receptor beta chains reported below all come from one sample, sequenced in a study of blood T cell repertoires in COVID-19. Assay: immunoSEQ multiplex PCR; the TCRdb copy retains only in-frame clones and omits some. Seen here are tens of thousands of clones, 85% observed once, and the top ten hold under 20%. Sequenced material: peripheral blood. The source of these receptors is a human donor in a cohort sampled during active COVID-19.

The chain carries TRBV10-3 and TRBJ1-5, with 10 bases matching TRBD1. In germline, CDR1 is ENHRY, CDR2 SYGVKD. The CDR3 extends over 14 amino acids. V lost 2 bases to trimming and J lost 9 bases; unmatched junction nucleotides: 4. The CDR3 sequence: CAISEGTGDPPQHF. The CDR3, as DNA: TGTGCCATCAGTGAGGGGACAGGGGACCCGCCCCAGCATTTT.

The rearrangement links TRBV19 to TRBJ2-1; D call uncertain. Trimming took off 6 bases at V and 3 bases at J, with 3 bases between the two ends. Looked up from germline, CDR1 is LNHDA and CDR2 is SQIVND (reference sequence). This CDR3 is 11 amino acids long. CDR3 sequence (DNA): TGTGCCAGTAGCCTCTACAATGAGCAGTTCTTC. As protein: CASSLYNEQFF.

This clone has only one observation. This chain joins TRBV14 and TRBJ2-1, with 9 bases identical to TRBD1. After removal of 8 bases from V and 0 bases from J, the junction contained 2 bases not matched to a gene. CDR1 SGHDN and CDR2 FVKESK come from the germline V gene. The CDR3 contains 14 residues. The CDR3 reads CASRGQGSYNEQFF. Written as DNA, the CDR3 is TGTGCCAGCCGGGGACAGGGCTCCTACAATGAGCAGTTCTTC.

In its sample, this clone was seen a few times. This chain connects TRBV6-6 to TRBJ1-6; 10 bases align to TRBD1. Germline CDR1 is MNHNY and CDR2 is SVGAGI (reference sequence). The junction had 10 bases not matched to a gene; V was cut back by 5 bases and J by 9 bases. CDR3 size: 16 residues. CDR3 in DNA: TGTGCCAGCAGTCGACCCCCCGGGACAGGGGTTTCACCCCTCCACTTT. Its protein is CASSRPPGTGVSPLHF.

This chain uses TRBV4-2 with TRBJ2-4; the D gene is possibly TRBD2 (6 bases). From germline, CDR1 is LGHNA and CDR2 YNFKEQ. The CDR3 has 17 residues. V was cut by 3 bases and J by 2 bases, with 17 bases left in between. CDR3 loop: CASSQEGRADPKNIQYF. The CDR3 nucleotides are TGTGCCAGCAGCCAGGAGGGCCGCGCGGACCCCAAAAACATTCAGTACTTC.

The V call is TRBV19, the J call TRBJ1-1; D is unclear. The V gene lost 7 bases and the J gene lost 0 bases, with 15 bases spanning the gap. CDR1 LNHDA and CDR2 SQIVND come from the germline V gene (reference sequence). The CDR3 has 15 residues. The CDR3 DNA reads as TGTGCCAGTACCCCACTGGGGAGCATGAACACTGAAGCTTTCTTT. It specifies CASTPLGSMNTEAFF.

The chain combines TRBV24-1 with TRBJ1-5; D possibly corresponds to TRBD1 (6 bases). The germline CDR1 and CDR2 sequences are KGHDR and SFDVKD. The CDR3 is made up of 13 amino acids. The V gene lost 5 bases and the J gene lost 3 bases, with 7 bases spanning the gap. Here the CDR3 DNA reads TGTGCCACCAGTGGGGACAACAATCAGCCCCAGCATTTT. Residues: CATSGDNNQPQHF.

This chain uses TRBV3-1 (or the pseudogene TRBV3-2) with TRBJ2-5; tentatively, D is TRBD2 (5 bases). The CDR3 runs 12 residues. Germline CDR1 and CDR2: LGHDT and YNNKEL (reference sequence). Trimming shortened V by 6 bases and J by 1 base, and 6 bases separated the two germline ends. CDR3 DNA sequence: TGTGCCAGCAGGGGGAGCCAAGAGACCCAGTACTTC. It translates to CASRGSQETQYF.

The chain couples TRBV6-1 to TRBJ2-5, with a possible D match to TRBD1 (5 bases). Trimming removed 2 bases from V and 4 bases from J, with 14 bases in between. The V gene's germline CDR1 is MNHNS and CDR2 SASEGT. This CDR3 has 15 residues. The DNA of the CDR3 is TGTGCCAGCAGTGAAAGGGGAACCTTAGGAGAGACCCAGTACTTC. Translating gives CASSERGTLGETQYF.

The gene calls are TRBV9 and TRBJ1-3; D not resolved. V was trimmed by 4 bases and J by 0 bases, leaving 8 bases between them. Germline-derived CDR1 and CDR2 are SGDLS and YYNGEE. The CDR3 is 14 amino acids. The CDR3 DNA follows: TGTGCCAGCAGCCAAGAGAGCTCTGGAAACACCATATATTTT. It is translated as CASSQESSGNTIYF.

This chain links TRBV27 with TRBJ2-5; possible D gene TRBD2, 5 bases. This CDR3 comprises 15 residues. The V and J ends lost 5 bases and 1 base respectively, with 14 bases between them. The V gene's germline CDR1 is MNHEY and CDR2 SMNVEV (reference sequence). The chain's CDR3 is CASSQLGRSQETQYF. CDR3 sequence (DNA): TGTGCCAGCAGTCAACTAGGGAGAAGCCAAGAGACCCAGTACTTC.

This chain uses TRBV11-2 with TRBJ2-1; weak D call: TRBD1 (6 bases). The V gene lost 3 bases and the J gene lost 2 bases, with 14 bases spanning the gap. In germline, CDR1 is SGHAT, CDR2 FQNNGV. The CDR3 totals 16 residues. The CDR3 sequence is CASSFGNRQAYNEQFF. The CDR3 DNA sequence: TGTGCCAGCAGCTTTGGGAACCGACAGGCCTACAATGAGCAGTTCTTC. The entire variable domain, with the rest obtained from reference TRBV11-2 and TRBJ2-1, is as follows: EAGVAQSPRYKIIEKRQSVAFWCNPISGHATLYWYQQILGQGPKLLIQFQNNGVVDDSQLPKDRFSAERLKGVDSTLKIQPAKLEDSAVYLCASSFGNRQAYNEQFFGPGTRLTVL.

This rearrangement joins TRBV18 to TRBJ1-4; 10 bases agree with TRBD1. The V gene's germline CDR1 is KGHSH and CDR2 LQKENI. The trim removed 3 bases at V and 6 bases at J, leaving 4 bases unmatched. This CDR3 has 15 amino acids. The DNA of the CDR3 is TGTGCCAGCTCACCTACCGGGACAGGGGATGAAAAACTGTTTTTT. Residues: CASSPTGTGDEKLFF.

The CDR3 sequence is CAGHGSSYNSPLHF. The CDR3 DNA reads as TGTGCCGGCCACGGGAGCTCCTATAATTCACCCCTCCACTTT. V is TRBV2 and J is TRBJ1-6; D is undetermined. V gave up 11 bases and J gave up 0 bases, with 11 bases separating them. Germline V lookup: CDR1 SNHLY, CDR2 FYNNEI. There are 14 residues in the CDR3.

The chain employs TRBV6-5 and TRBJ2-7, with a tentative D call TRBD1 (6 bases). The CDR3 length is 14 residues. Trimming removed 5 bases at V and 3 bases at J, with 14 bases between. The germline CDR1 and CDR2 sequences are MNHEY and SVGAGI. The CDR3 reads CASSTRQANYEQYF. For the CDR3, the DNA is TGTGCCAGCAGTACTCGACAGGCTAACTACGAGCAGTACTTC.

This CDR3 reads CASSPPGTYEQYF. In nucleotides, the CDR3 is TGTGCCAGCTCACCACCGGGCACCTACGAGCAGTACTTC. J is TRBJ2-7 and V is TRBV18; D not certain. V was clipped by 0 bases and J by 2 bases, with 5 bases between them. This CDR3 region has 13 residues. Germline V gene data show CDR1 as KGHSH and CDR2 as LQKENI. Combining the CDR3 with reference TRBV18 and TRBJ2-7 gives the whole variable domain NAGVMQNPRHLVRRRGQEARLRCSPMKGHSHVYWYRQLPEEGLKFMVYLQKENIIDESGMPKERFSAEFPKEGPSILRIQQVVRGDSAAYFCASSPPGTYEQYFGPGTRLTVT.

V gene TRBV11-2 combines with J gene TRBJ1-2; D unresolved. Germline CDR1 SGHAT, CDR2 FQNNGV. The CDR3 is made up of 13 amino acids. Trimming took off 2 bases at V and 4 bases at J, with 8 bases between the two ends. The CDR3 DNA sequence: TGTGCCAGCAGCTTAATTAGAAGCTATGGCTACACCTTC. This codes for CASSLIRSYGYTF.

This chain uses TRBV28 with TRBJ1-2; D is unresolved. The CDR3 runs 11 residues. V gave up 8 bases and J gave up 6 bases, with 10 bases separating them. CDR1 is MDHEN and CDR2 is SYDVKM in the germline V gene. The CDR3 spells CASGAVNGYTF. CDR3 coding DNA: TGTGCCAGCGGAGCAGTGAATGGCTACACCTTC.

The rearrangement joins TRBV12-3 or TRBV12-4 to TRBJ2-1; D is unresolved. V lost 5 bases and J lost 8, with 10 bases in between. This CDR3 has 12 residues. The CDR3 region is CASSGDVYEQFF. The DNA of the CDR3 is TGTGCCAGCAGTGGAGACGTGTATGAGCAGTTCTTC.

The rearrangement joins TRBV7-2 to TRBJ1-5; 8 bases fit TRBD1. The V gene end was trimmed by 6 bases and the J gene end by 7 bases; junction bases not matched to a gene: 8. This CDR3 is built from 14 residues. The germline V gene has CDR1 SGHTA and CDR2 FQGNSA. The CDR3 DNA is TGTGCCAGCAGTGCACGGACAGGGAGGCAGCCCCAGCATTTT. Translating it yields CASSARTGRQPQHF.

The chain recombines TRBV7-2 with TRBJ1-2; D not certain. Trimming shortened V by 4 bases and J by 3 bases, and 12 bases separated the two germline ends. There are 14 residues in the CDR3. CDR1 and CDR2 from the germline V gene are SGHTA and FQGNSA. CDR3 amino acids: CASSWAGVDYGYTF. The CDR3 nucleotides read TGTGCCAGCAGCTGGGCCGGGGTAGACTATGGCTACACCTTC.

This chain joins TRBV19 and TRBJ1-1, with 8 bases matching TRBD1. V dropped 3 bases and J dropped 5; count of bases not matched to a gene: 8. The CDR3 extends over 15 amino acids. The V gene's germline CDR1 is LNHDA and CDR2 SQIVND (reference sequence). This CDR3 is CASSISGGGWTEAFF. In nucleotides, the CDR3 is TGTGCCAGTAGTATCTCAGGGGGCGGATGGACTGAAGCTTTCTTT.

The chain recombines TRBV7-9 with TRBJ2-5; D may be TRBD1 (5 bases). CDR1 SEHNR and CDR2 FQNEAQ come from the germline V gene (reference sequence). With 1 base removed from V and 3 bases from J, the gap between germline ends came to 18 bases. This CDR3 is 17 amino acids long. The CDR3 loop reads CASSLEFGQGRKETQYF. Here the CDR3 DNA reads TGTGCCAGCAGCTTAGAATTTGGGCAGGGCAGAAAAGAGACCCAGTACTTC.

This clone was counted between two and nine times. The chain employs TRBV6-1 and TRBJ2-7, with 9 bases identical to TRBD1. This CDR3 is 15 amino acids long. After removal of 0 bases from V and 3 bases from J, the junction contained 3 bases not matched to a gene. Germline-derived CDR1 and CDR2 are MNHNS and SASEGT. The CDR3 sequence: CASSEAPDRGYEQYF. The CDR3 bases are TGTGCCAGCAGTGAAGCCCCGGACAGGGGCTACGAGCAGTACTTC.